The rows below give T cell receptor beta chains drawn from one sample of a study of cytomegalovirus exposure and HLA in healthy donors. Here immunoSEQ multiplex PCR was the method, and the copy in TCRdb shows in-frame clones only, minus some. The sample includes about 160,000 clones, 82% seen only once; the top ten take around 1.5%. The sample taken for sequencing was PBMCs. All receptors derive from a girl aged 10-17 years in good health and CMV-seropositive. Both conserved end residues are part of each CDR3. Fields, in order: D gene, clone size, J gene, V gene, CDR3 DNA, CDR3 protein. D genes are given only for firm matches. The size field is filled for only some rows; it gives once, few, many or a size class.

TRBD2 . TRBJ2-7 TRBV19 TGTGCCAGTAGTCCTGGGGGAGGGGACGAGCAGTACTTC CASSPGGGDEQYF
. . TRBJ1-1 TRBV6-1 TGTGCCAGCAGTGAACTGGGAGGGAGTACTGAAGCTTTCTTT CASSELGGSTEAFF
. . TRBJ2-5 TRBV2 TGTGCCAGCACCGAACGTTCCCGGGTTCAGACCCAGTACTTC CASTERSRVQTQYF
. . TRBJ1-2 TRBV30 TGTGCCTGGAGCGAGGTGGCAGGCTACACCTTC CAWSEVAGYTF
TRBD1 . TRBJ2-5 TRBV7-9 TGTGCCAGCAGCCGAGGGACAGGAAATACGGTAGTCGAGACCCAGTACTTC CASSRGTGNTVVETQYF
TRBD2 . TRBJ2-7 TRBV5-1 TGCGCCAGCAGCTTCCTATCACCTACTAGCGGGAGTTTCTACGAGCAGTACTTC CASSFLSPTSGSFYEQYF
. . TRBJ1-3 TRBV7-9 TGTGCCAGCAGCTGGGGGCAAGATCCCTCTGGAAACACCATATATTTT CASSWGQDPSGNTIYF
. . TRBJ1-4 TRBV7-9 TGTGCCAGCTTTGGGGGGGGAGCAACTAATGAAAAACTGTTTTTT CASFGGGATNEKLFF
. . TRBJ2-6 TRBV7-8 TGTGCCAGCAGCTTAACGGCCAGGGGGGATGGGGCCAACGTCCTGACTTTC CASSLTARGDGANVLTF
TRBD2 . TRBJ2-7 TRBV28 TGTGCCAGCAGTCACTACAACGGGACTAGCGGGAGGGTTTACGAGCAGTACTTC CASSHYNGTSGRVYEQYF
TRBD1 . TRBJ1-1 TRBV10-1 TGCGCCAGCAGGGGGACAGGGGCTGAAGCTTTCTTT CASRGTGAEAFF
. . TRBJ1-2 TRBV15 TGTGCCACCAGCAGAGGACGGAGGAACTATGGCTACACCTTC CATSRGRRNYGYTF
. . TRBJ2-3 TRBV11-3 TGTGCCAGCAGCTTAGAGGCGGGGACAGATACGCAGTATTTT CASSLEAGTDTQYF
. . TRBJ2-1 TRBV30 TGTGCCTGGAACAGGGTTAGTGAGCAGTTCTTC CAWNRVSEQFF
TRBD1 . TRBJ1-3 TRBV2 TGTGCCAGCAGTGAAAGGGGGCTCTCTGGAAACACCATATATTTT CASSERGLSGNTIYF
TRBD2 . TRBJ2-1 TRBV11-3 TGTGCCAGCAGCCGGGGAGGGGTAGCGGGATCCTACAATGAGCAGTTCTTC CASSRGGVAGSYNEQFF
TRBD2 once TRBJ2-1 TRBV4-2 TGTGCCAGCAGCCCTGGGACTAGCGGGAGTTTGAGTGACAATGAGCAGTTCTTC CASSPGTSGSLSDNEQFF
. few TRBJ2-5 TRBV25-1 TGTGCCAGCAGTGAATCCCAGGGGCGCGATGGGGAGACCCAGTACTTC CASSESQGRDGETQYF
. . TRBJ2-2 TRBV29-1 TGCAGCGTGGGGGCATCGATAAACACCGGGGAGCTGTTTTTT CSVGASINTGELFF
. . TRBJ2-7 TRBV19 TGTGCCAGTAGTCTTCGGACAGATACCTACGAGCAGTACTTC CASSLRTDTYEQYF
TRBD2 . TRBJ2-1 TRBV7-9 TGTGCCAGCAGCTCACCGATAGCGGGTCATTACAATGAGCAGTTCTTC CASSSPIAGHYNEQFF
. . TRBJ2-5 TRBV6-5 TGTGCCAGCAGTACAGAAGAGACCCAGTACTTC CASSTEETQYF
TRBD1 . TRBJ1-1 TRBV28 TGTGCCAGCAGTTTATTCGCCGGGACAGGGGCCGGGATTATGAACACTGAAGCTTTCTTT CASSLFAGTGAGIMNTEAFF
TRBD2 . TRBJ2-1 TRBV6-9 TGTGCCAGCAGTTATTCTCCGACTAGCGGGAGCTGTGAGCAGTTCTTC CASSYSPTSGSCEQFF
. few TRBJ2-7 TRBV28 TGTGCCAGCAGTTCCCTAGTCGACAGCGAGCAGTACTTC CASSSLVDSEQYF
TRBD1 . TRBJ1-1 TRBV6-6 TGTGCCAGCAGTCCCGGGACAGGCAGCTATAACACTGAAGCTTTCTTT CASSPGTGSYNTEAFF
. . TRBJ1-2 TRBV5-1 TGCGCCAGCAGCTTGGGCAGGGTAAACTATGGCTACACCTTC CASSLGRVNYGYTF
. . TRBJ2-5 TRBV7-6 TGTGCCAGCAGCTCCAGTAGCAGCCAAGAGACCCAGTACTTC CASSSSSSQETQYF
. . TRBJ1-3 TRBV18 TGTGCCAGCTCACAAGCGCGGGGCCCGGAGAGGAACACCATATATTTT CASSQARGPERNTIYF
. . TRBJ2-1 TRBV10-2 TGCGCCAGCAGTCCTGGGGCGGGGGCCTCTAACGAGCAGTTCTTC CASSPGAGASNEQFF
TRBD2 . TRBJ2-1 TRBV10-3 TGTGCCATCAGTGAGTCGAGCCTAGCGGGGGATGAGCAGTTCTTC CAISESSLAGDEQFF
TRBD2 . TRBJ2-1 TRBV28 TGTGCCAGCAGTCGCGGGGGGGGCCCTTACAATGAGCAGTTCTTC CASSRGGGPYNEQFF
TRBD1 . TRBJ2-1 TRBV9 TGTGCCAGCAGCATGACAGGGGATATCTACAATGAGCAGTTCTTC CASSMTGDIYNEQFF
. . TRBJ1-1 TRBV5-1 TGCGCCAGCAGCCCGAACAGGGCCACTGAAGCTTTCTTT CASSPNRATEAFF
TRBD1 . TRBJ2-3 TRBV5-1 TGCGCCAGCGCCGGGACAGGGTCCACAGATACGCAGTATTTT CASAGTGSTDTQYF
. . TRBJ2-1 TRBV5-8 TGTGCCAGCAGCTTTGGGGGCAGCTCCTACAATGAGCAGTTCTTC CASSFGGSSYNEQFF
TRBD2 . TRBJ2-7 TRBV25-1 TGTGCCAGCAGTGAATGGGGGGGATACGAGCAGTACTTC CASSEWGGYEQYF
. . TRBJ1-1 TRBV6-5 TGTGCCAGCAGTTATGCCCCGGGTATCGCTGAAGCTTTCTTT CASSYAPGIAEAFF
. . TRBJ2-7 TRBV25-1 TGTGCCAGCAGTGAAGTGGAGGGGGGGAAGAGCGGGCAGGACGAGCAGTACTTC CASSEVEGGKSGQDEQYF
TRBD1 . TRBJ1-1 TRBV5-1 TGCGCCAGCAGCTCGACAGGGCGCTGGGGGGAAGAAGCTTTCTTT CASSSTGRWGEEAFF
TRBD2 . TRBJ2-7 TRBV18 TGTGCCAGCTCACCCCGACTAGCCTCTTCGGAAGAGCAGTACTTC CASSPRLASSEEQYF